Below, 19 T cell receptor beta chains from the same sample are listed, as sequenced in a study of T cell responses to AZD1222 COVID-19 vaccine (dated by TCRdb to 2020 to 2022). Libraries were constructed by the immunoSEQ multiplex PCR assay. This is the immuneACCESS table as TCRdb keeps it, with only in-frame sequences that have V and J called. A part of the clones is gone; compared with another copy, unresolved V genes explain less than half, and the rest is unexplained. The sample table shows about 70,000 clones, and 70% to 90% are seen once. 1.3% of the sample rests with the top ten. According to the study, the label for this sample's time point signals: about 28 days (+/-7) after the second vaccine dose. Sequenced here: peripheral blood, sampled 28 days after the second AZD1222 dose. These receptor sequences come from an adult who received the AZD1222 COVID-19 vaccine.

The V call is TRBV30, the J call TRBJ1-1; no definite D call. The CDR3 covers 13 residues. Germline assignment: CDR1 GTSNPN and CDR2 SVGIG (reference sequence). Trimming removed 3 bases from V and 5 bases from J, with 13 bases in between. CDR3 in DNA: TGTGCCTGGAGCCTTCGACTGGAAACTGAAGCTTTCTTT. It yields the protein CAWSLRLETEAFF.

The rearrangement uses TRBV11-2 and TRBJ1-5; 7 nucleotides agree with TRBD1. Trimming took 5 bases from V and 9 from J; bases not matched to a gene: 4. Per germline, CDR1 SGHAT and CDR2 FQNNGV. The CDR3 is made up of 12 amino acids. This CDR3 reads CASSTTGRPQHF. In DNA form, the CDR3 reads TGTGCCAGCAGCACGACAGGGCGGCCCCAGCATTTT.

In this sample, this clone turned up once. V and J are TRBV20-1 and TRBJ1-4; a weak D match, TRBD1 (5 bases). Trimming left V 6 bases short and J 7 bases short, with 9 bases between. Germline V gene sequence: CDR1 DFQATT, CDR2 SNEGSKA (reference sequence). This CDR3 region has 11 residues. Here the CDR3 reads CSADRSEKLFF. CDR3 in DNA: TGCAGTGCCGACAGAAGTGAAAAACTGTTTTTT.

The V and J genes are TRBV7-2 and TRBJ1-1; the match to TRBD1 covers 9 bases. The CDR3 length is 15 residues. V gave up 5 bases and J gave up 5 bases; unmatched junction bases: 9. CDR1 and CDR2 from the germline V gene are SGHTA and FQGNSA. CDR3 in amino acids: CASSKRQGGQTEAFF. The CDR3 DNA follows: TGTGCCAGCAGCAAGCGACAGGGGGGTCAGACTGAAGCTTTCTTT.

This clone was recorded a few times. The chain carries TRBV4-2 and TRBJ2-7; TRBD2 matches 8 bases. CDR3 size: 15 residues. J gave up 2 bases and V 0 bases, and 3 bases lay outside the gene matches. Germline assignment: CDR1 LGHNA and CDR2 YNFKEQ. CDR3 nucleotide sequence: TGTGCCAGCAGCCAAGAGCGGGAGGCCCCCTACGAGCAGTACTTC. Protein: CASSQEREAPYEQYF.

V is TRBV28 and J is TRBJ1-3; a possible D gene is TRBD1 (6 bases). This CDR3 spans 12 amino acids. Germline V CDR1 and CDR2: MDHEN, SYDVKM. V was trimmed by 4 bases and J by 12 bases, leaving 13 bases between them. For the CDR3, the DNA is TGTGCCAGCAGTTCTCCTCCGGGACACATATATTTT. This sequence encodes CASSSPPGHIYF.

The chain carries TRBV6-6 and TRBJ1-5; perhaps TRBD1 as D (5 bases). CDR1 and CDR2 from the germline V gene are MNHNY and SVGAGI (reference sequence). There are 13 residues in the CDR3. V gave up 5 bases and J gave up 7 bases, with 12 bases separating them. CDR3 region: CASSQTVGQPQHF. Here the CDR3 DNA reads TGTGCCAGCAGTCAGACAGTGGGGCAGCCCCAGCATTTT.

The rearrangement links TRBV18 to TRBJ1-2; a possible D gene is TRBD1 (5 bases). This CDR3 has 15 amino acids. In germline, CDR1 is KGHSH, CDR2 LQKENI. With 2 bases removed from V and 6 bases from J, the gap between germline ends came to 16 bases. The CDR3 region is CASSPFSGRRDGYTF. CDR3 DNA sequence: TGTGCCAGCTCACCATTCTCAGGGAGAAGGGATGGCTACACCTTC.

The chain recombines TRBV7-6 with TRBJ2-1; TRBD2 matches at 10 bases. The CDR3 length is 16 residues. In germline, CDR1 is SGHVS, CDR2 FNYEAQ. Losses at the gene ends were 1 base for V and 6 bases for J; bases not matched to a gene: 6. CDR3 region: CASSLGGLAGVNEQFF. The DNA of the CDR3 is TGTGCCAGCAGCTTAGGGGGCCTAGCGGGAGTCAATGAGCAGTTCTTC.

V and J are TRBV5-4 and TRBJ1-4; 8 bases map to TRBD1. The germline V gene encodes CDR1 SGHNT and CDR2 YYREEE (reference sequence). The CDR3 loop spans 13 amino acids. With V trimmed by 4 bases and J by 7 bases, 3 bases remained unmatched. The CDR3 coding sequence is TGTGCCAGCAGCCCGGGGACAGGTGAAAAACTGTTTTTT. Protein product: CASSPGTGEKLFF.

Only one count was recorded for this clone. The genes are TRBV7-2 and TRBJ1-1; 7 bases map to TRBD1. The germline CDR1 and CDR2 sequences are SGHTA and FQGNSA. The CDR3 loop spans 15 amino acids. The junction had 5 bases not matched to a gene; V was cut back by 4 bases and J by 0 bases. The chain's CDR3 is CASSSQGRVNTEAFF. CDR3 nucleotide sequence: TGTGCCAGCAGCTCACAGGGGAGGGTGAACACTGAAGCTTTCTTT. Based on the CDR3 plus reference TRBV7-2 and TRBJ1-1, the full variable domain is GAGVSQSPSNKVTEKGKDVELRCDPISGHTALYWYRQSLGQGLEFLIYFQGNSAPDKSGLPSDRFSAERTGGSVSTLTIQRTQQEDSAVYLCASSSQGRVNTEAFFGQGTRLTVV.

The V call is TRBV29-1, the J call TRBJ1-3; unclear D gene. The germline V gene encodes CDR1 SQVTM and CDR2 ANQGSEA. Trimming stripped 7 bases from V and 2 bases from J, with 21 bases between. CDR3 size: 16 residues. Here the CDR3 DNA reads TGCAGCGCCAAACTTCTTTCCTTAGGGCCTGGAAACACCATATATTTT. Protein: CSAKLLSLGPGNTIYF.

The V and J genes are TRBV19 and TRBJ1-1; no clear D. Trimming pared 3 bases from V and 0 bases from J, leaving 11 bases between. Per the germline V gene, CDR1 is LNHDA and CDR2 is SQIVND (reference sequence). The CDR3 spans 15 residues. CDR3 sequence reads: CASSIGAEMNTEAFF. The CDR3 DNA sequence: TGTGCCAGTAGTATCGGTGCGGAGATGAACACTGAAGCTTTCTTT.

The rearrangement joins TRBV7-9 to TRBJ1-2, with 10 bases that match TRBD1. The CDR3 runs 15 residues. The germline V gene encodes CDR1 SEHNR and CDR2 FQNEAQ (reference sequence). V lost 3 bases to trimming and J lost 8 bases; unmatched junction nucleotides: 9. The CDR3 DNA sequence: TGTGCCAGCAGCTTTTGGCGGGACAGGGGATACGGCTACACCTTC. Encoded protein: CASSFWRDRGYGYTF.

The chain carries TRBV5-5 and TRBJ2-3, with 14 bases that match TRBD2. The germline V gene has CDR1 SGHKS and CDR2 YYEKEE (reference sequence). Trimming at V came to 4 bases and at J to 5 bases, leaving 12 bases not matched to a gene. CDR3 size: 18 residues. The CDR3 DNA sequence: TGTGCCAGCAGCCTGTACGGGACTAGCGGGAGACTAATAGATACGCAGTATTTT. Translation gives CASSLYGTSGRLIDTQYF.

This chain links TRBV29-1 with TRBJ1-5; 7 positions agree with TRBD1. Germline V gene sequence: CDR1 SQVTM, CDR2 ANQGSEA. This CDR3 contains 12 residues. J was trimmed by 5 bases and V by 6 bases; bases with no gene match: 4. CDR3 in DNA: TGCAGCGTCCAGGGGGGCGATCAGCCCCAGCATTTT. Its translation: CSVQGGDQPQHF.

This rearrangement joins TRBV7-9 to TRBJ2-1, with TRBD2 identical over 11 bases. V lost 1 base and J lost 7; bases outside the gene matches: 9. The germline V gene has CDR1 SEHNR and CDR2 FQNEAQ (reference sequence). The CDR3 extends over 17 amino acids. CDR3 sequence reads: CASSLVETSGVRNEQFF. In DNA form, the CDR3 reads TGTGCCAGCAGCTTAGTGGAGACTAGCGGGGTAAGGAATGAGCAGTTCTTC.

The rearrangement uses TRBV18 and TRBJ2-7; weak D call: TRBD1 (5 bases). The ends were cut back, 5 bases at V and 5 bases at J, with 13 bases in the middle. Germline-derived CDR1 and CDR2 are KGHSH and LQKENI. The CDR3 extends over 13 amino acids. CDR3 sequence (DNA): TGTGCCAGCTCATCCCGCCGCAGGGACGAGCAGTACTTC. Encoded protein: CASSSRRRDEQYF.

J is TRBJ1-5 and V is TRBV27; TRBD1 is a possible D gene (6 bases). The germline V gene encodes CDR1 MNHEY and CDR2 SMNVEV (reference sequence). Trimming left V 2 bases short and J 9 bases short, with 14 bases between. This CDR3 spans 14 amino acids. The CDR3 sequence: CASSLGGRGRPQHF. The CDR3 coding sequence is TGTGCCAGCAGTTTAGGGGGCCGAGGGCGGCCCCAGCATTTT.